The 32 T cell receptor beta chains listed next were all sequenced from one sample in a study of blood T cell repertoires in COVID-19. TCRdb keeps only in-frame clones here, not all; method: immunoSEQ multiplex PCR. This table has 250,000 or so clones, 80% to 85% appearing once. The sample comprised peripheral blood. Every receptor here comes from a woman aged 35 to 49 who had recovered from COVID-19.

This clone was counted once. The chain couples TRBV28 to TRBJ1-1; a weak D match, TRBD1 (5 bases). This CDR3 spans 14 amino acids. Trimming took off 6 bases at V and 4 bases at J, with 15 bases between the two ends. Germline assignment: CDR1 MDHEN and CDR2 SYDVKM. CDR3: CASRGRERVTEAFF. CDR3 bases: TGTGCCAGCAGGGGCAGGGAGCGGGTCACTGAAGCTTTCTTT.

This clone has a count of ten or more. This sequence joins TRBV15 and TRBJ1-6; 7 positions match TRBD1. There are 17 residues in the CDR3. Trimming removed 1 base from V and 10 bases from J; junction bases left unmatched: 13. CDR1 LNHNV and CDR2 YYDKDF come from the germline V gene (reference sequence). The DNA for the CDR3 is TGTGCCACCAGCAGAGTTTTCCAGGGGGAATACGGATCACCCCTCCACTTT. It translates to CATSRVFQGEYGSPLHF.

This chain links TRBV7-9 with TRBJ1-2; possibly TRBD1 for D (5 bases). CDR1 is SEHNR, CDR2 FQNEAQ, per germline (reference sequence). V gave up 5 bases and J gave up 1 base, with 14 bases separating them. The CDR3 totals 15 residues. CDR3 bases: TGTGCCAGCAGCCCAAGGGGAAATAGTAACTATGGCTACACCTTC. This codes for CASSPRGNSNYGYTF.

The V gene is TRBV11-3, the J gene TRBJ2-7; TRBD1 might be the D (6 bases). The V gene lost 4 bases and the J gene lost 6 bases, with 19 bases spanning the gap. Germline V gene data show CDR1 as SGHNT and CDR2 as YENEEA. The length of the CDR3 is 15 residues. The CDR3, as DNA: TGTGCCAGCAGCTCCGGTCAGGGGAGCTCCAGCGAGCAGTACTTC. Translating it yields CASSSGQGSSSEQYF.

This clone appeared a single time. The chain is built from TRBV19 and TRBJ1-5; no reliable D call. Germline assignment: CDR1 LNHDA and CDR2 SQIVND (reference sequence). V was shortened by 3 bases and J by 4 bases, with 10 bases between the two germline ends. The CDR3 covers 14 residues. CDR3 loop: CASSMLAENQPQHF. The CDR3 nucleotides read TGTGCCAGTAGTATGTTGGCGGAGAATCAGCCCCAGCATTTT.

The chain links TRBV24-1 to TRBJ1-1, with 7 bases that match TRBD1. Germline CDR1 and CDR2: KGHDR and SFDVKD. The V and J ends lost 2 bases and 7 bases, in that order; junction bases with no gene match: 9. CDR3 length: 15 amino acids. The DNA for the CDR3 is TGTGCCACCAGTGATTCGAGGAGGGGGCCTGATGAAGCTTTCTTT. Residues: CATSDSRRGPDEAFF.

This chain joins TRBV9 and TRBJ2-4; 7 bases align to TRBD2. The junction had 11 bases not matched to a gene; V was cut back by 4 bases and J by 1 base. In germline, CDR1 is SGDLS, CDR2 YYNGEE. The CDR3 runs 17 residues. This CDR3 is CASSPFGGVTAKNIQYF. In DNA form, the CDR3 reads TGTGCCAGCAGCCCTTTTGGGGGGGTGACGGCCAAAAACATTCAGTACTTC.

This clone was found a few times. The J gene is TRBJ1-4, the V gene TRBV2; 9 bases are shared with TRBD1. The CDR3 extends over 15 amino acids. V lost 7 bases and J lost 7; bases outside the gene matches: 10. CDR1 SNHLY and CDR2 FYNNEI come from the germline V gene. In nucleotides, the CDR3 is TGTGCCAGCACCCCTCAGGACAGGGGAATTGAAAAACTGTTTTTT. This translates into CASTPQDRGIEKLFF.

The chain is built from TRBV12-3 or TRBV12-4 and TRBJ1-1; tentative D call: TRBD1 (6 bases). The CDR3 is 13 amino acids. Trimming took off 5 bases at V and 3 bases at J, with 10 bases between the two ends. CDR3 coding DNA: TGTGCCAGCAGTCTGACAGGTGACACTGAAGCTTTCTTT. This gives the protein CASSLTGDTEAFF.

The V call is TRBV5-5, the J call TRBJ1-1; D not certain. CDR1 is SGHKS and CDR2 is YYEKEE in the germline V gene (reference sequence). This CDR3 spans 15 amino acids. Between the trimmed V and J ends, which lost 1 base and 1 base, there was a span of 11 bases. CDR3 DNA: TGTGCCAGCAGCTTGACTCACAGTCAGAACACTGAAGCTTTCTTT. It specifies CASSLTHSQNTEAFF.

The chain employs TRBV6-6 and TRBJ1-5; the match to TRBD1 covers 7 bases. Germline loops: CDR1 MNHNY, CDR2 SVGAGI (reference sequence). Trimming took 7 bases from V and 3 from J; bases not matched to a gene: 6. This CDR3 has 14 residues. The CDR3 nucleotides are TGTGCCAGCACCCAGGGGGGAACCAATCAGCCCCAGCATTTT. It translates to CASTQGGTNQPQHF.

The chain has TRBV4-1 and TRBJ1-2; D gene uncertain. V lost 0 bases to trimming and J lost 2 bases, with 7 bases between them. CDR1 and CDR2 from the germline V gene are MGHRA and YSYEKL. This CDR3 has 14 residues. CDR3 region: CASSQDPQNYGYTF. The CDR3, as DNA: TGCGCCAGCAGCCAAGATCCACAGAACTATGGCTACACCTTC.

This sequence joins TRBV5-5 and TRBJ2-1, with TRBD2 as a possible D gene (6 bases). V shed 0 bases and J shed 8 bases, with 15 bases lying between them. The length of the CDR3 is 15 residues. Germline-derived CDR1 and CDR2 are SGHKS and YYEKEE (reference sequence). The CDR3 region has the DNA TGTGCCAGCAGCTTGGCAGGGACTCCCTTTGATGAGCAGTTCTTC. It is translated as CASSLAGTPFDEQFF.

The rearrangement joins TRBV2 to TRBJ1-6; possibly TRBD1 for D (5 bases). CDR3 length equals 14 residues. Looked up from germline, CDR1 is SNHLY and CDR2 is FYNNEI. V shed 3 bases and J shed 10 bases, with 13 bases lying between them. The CDR3 reads CASSEQGLGSPLHF. Written as DNA, the CDR3 is TGTGCCAGCAGTGAGCAGGGACTAGGATCACCCCTCCACTTT.

This clone occurred a few times. CDR3 in amino acids: CASSKRFSSGGEETQYF. The CDR3 DNA is TGTGCCAGCAGCAAGAGGTTTTCTAGCGGGGGGGAAGAGACCCAGTACTTC. V usage is TRBV11-2 and J usage is TRBJ2-5; 12 bases fit TRBD2. V lost 5 bases, J lost 3 bases, and 10 bases stayed unmatched. The CDR3 extends over 17 amino acids. Germline V gives CDR1 SGHAT, CDR2 FQNNGV. The complete variable domain, with remaining parts taken from reference TRBV11-2 and TRBJ2-5, reads EAGVAQSPRYKIIEKRQSVAFWCNPISGHATLYWYQQILGQGPKLLIQFQNNGVVDDSQLPKDRFSAERLKGVDSTLKIQPAKLEDSAVYLCASSKRFSSGGEETQYFGPGTRLLVL.

The gene calls are TRBV5-1 and TRBJ2-7; 9 bases agree with TRBD1. Per the germline V gene, CDR1 is SGHRS and CDR2 is YFSETQ. J lost 5 bases, V lost 2 bases, and 17 bases had no gene match. This CDR3 contains 18 residues. The CDR3 spells CASSFGLGDRGNWNEQYF. CDR3 coding DNA: TGCGCCAGCAGCTTTGGTTTGGGAGACAGGGGGAATTGGAACGAGCAGTACTTC.

The V call is TRBV7-7, the J call TRBJ2-5; the match to TRBD1 covers 9 bases. CDR1 and CDR2 (germline): SSHAT, FNYEAQ (reference sequence). Unmatched junction bases numbered 8, after V lost 5 bases and J lost 4 bases. The CDR3 runs to 15 residues. The CDR3 spells CASSRDRAGVETQYF. The DNA for the CDR3 is TGTGCCAGCAGCAGGGACAGGGCGGGGGTAGAGACCCAGTACTTC. The full variable domain, its missing parts supplied by reference TRBV7-7 and TRBJ2-5, is GAGVSQSPRYKVTKRGQDVTLRCDPISSHATLYWYQQALGQGPEFLTYFNYEAQPDKSGLPSDRFSAERPEGSISTLTIQRTEQRDSAMYRCASSRDRAGVETQYFGPGTRLLVL.

The V call is TRBV15, the J call TRBJ1-2; no clear D gene. V was clipped by 7 bases and J by 1 base, with 10 bases between them. This CDR3 has 13 residues. CDR1 is LNHNV and CDR2 is YYDKDF in the germline V gene (reference sequence). CDR3 sequence reads: CATTPALNYGYTF. For the CDR3, the DNA is TGTGCCACCACCCCCGCACTTAACTATGGCTACACCTTC.

V is TRBV30 and J is TRBJ2-7, with no clear D. The CDR3 loop spans 17 amino acids. The germline V gene has CDR1 GTSNPN and CDR2 SVGIG (reference sequence). V was cut by 0 bases and J by 0 bases, with 18 bases left in between. For the CDR3, the DNA is TGTGCCTGGAGTGTAAGTTTAAATAAGAGGAGCTCCTACGAGCAGTACTTC. Protein: CAWSVSLNKRSSYEQYF.

The V call is TRBV3-1 (or the pseudogene TRBV3-2), the J call TRBJ2-7; D may be TRBD2 (6 bases). Germline CDR1 is LGHDT and CDR2 is YNNKEL (reference sequence). V dropped 5 bases and J dropped 3 bases, with 8 bases sitting between them. The CDR3 length is 12 residues. CDR3: CASSGLFYEQYF. The CDR3 nucleotides read TGTGCCAGCAGCGGACTATTCTACGAGCAGTACTTC.

The V gene is TRBV29-1, the J gene TRBJ2-3, with TRBD1 identical over 8 bases. The germline V gene encodes CDR1 SQVTM and CDR2 ANQGSEA. The CDR3 consists of 13 residues. Losses at the gene ends were 6 bases for V and 3 bases for J; bases not matched to a gene: 5. In nucleotides, the CDR3 is TGCAGCGTCGAACAGGGGGGTACAGATACGCAGTATTTT. Translated: CSVEQGGTDTQYF.

The V call is TRBV3-1 (or the pseudogene TRBV3-2), the J call TRBJ1-3, with TRBD1 as a possible D gene (6 bases). In germline, CDR1 is LGHDT, CDR2 YNNKEL (reference sequence). Trimming shortened V by 0 bases and J by 0 bases, and 18 bases separated the two germline ends. The CDR3 is 19 amino acids. CDR3 residues: CASSQDRSRGISSGNTIYF. For the CDR3, the DNA is TGTGCCAGCAGCCAAGATAGGAGCAGGGGCATTAGCTCTGGAAACACCATATATTTT.

This chain joins TRBV5-4 and TRBJ1-4; a possible D gene is TRBD1 (5 bases). This CDR3 spans 16 amino acids. Germline V lookup: CDR1 SGHNT, CDR2 YYREEE (reference sequence). Trimming shortened V by 4 bases and J by 1 base, and 14 bases separated the two germline ends. CDR3 loop: CASSRRGGGTNEKLFF. CDR3 sequence (DNA): TGTGCCAGCAGCCGCCGGGGGGGAGGAACTAATGAAAAACTGTTTTTT.

The genes are TRBV5-1 and TRBJ2-1; D is possibly TRBD1 (6 bases). The germline gives CDR1 SGHRS, CDR2 YFSETQ. V lost 6 bases and J lost 10, with 14 bases in between. This CDR3 spans 12 amino acids. CDR3 coding DNA: TGCGCCAGCAAGGGGGACCCGGTCGAGCAGTTCTTC. It is translated as CASKGDPVEQFF.

The V call is TRBV6-4, the J call TRBJ1-6, with TRBD1 matching over 7 bases. Germline V gene lookup returns CDR1 MRHNA and CDR2 SNTAGT. The CDR3 has 15 amino acids. With 2 bases clipped from V and 7 bases from J, the junction kept 5 bases outside the gene matches. CDR3 DNA: TGTGCCAGCAGTGACAGGGGGCTACTGAATTCACCCCTCCACTTT. Amino acids: CASSDRGLLNSPLHF.

This chain links TRBV10-3 with TRBJ1-2, with D perhaps TRBD1 (6 bases). V dropped 2 bases and J dropped 7 bases, with 17 bases sitting between them. The CDR3 consists of 15 residues. Per the germline V gene, CDR1 is ENHRY and CDR2 is SYGVKD. The CDR3 DNA is TGTGCCATCAGTGAGAGTGGGGGCTCTGCTGCTGGCTACACCTTC. The encoded protein is CAISESGGSAAGYTF.

The genes are TRBV6-2 or TRBV6-3 and TRBJ1-5; D uncertain. V shed 4 bases and J shed 0 bases, with 10 bases lying between them. Germline CDR1 MNHEY, CDR2 SVGEGT. The length of the CDR3 is 15 residues. For the CDR3, the DNA is TGTGCCAGCAGTTCCGGGTCTAATAGCAATCAGCCCCAGCATTTT. Protein product: CASSSGSNSNQPQHF.

This chain joins TRBV15 and TRBJ1-3; D is unclear. CDR1 is LNHNV and CDR2 is YYDKDF in the germline V gene (reference sequence). The CDR3 length is 16 residues. V lost 3 bases, J lost 0 bases, and 12 bases lay in between. CDR3: CATSSLLLRSGNTIYF. The CDR3 DNA reads TGTGCCACCAGCAGCCTTCTCCTGCGCTCTGGAAACACCATATATTTT.

This rearrangement joins TRBV2 to TRBJ2-3; D may be TRBD1 (6 bases). CDR3 length equals 14 residues. Trimming left V 8 bases short and J 2 bases short, with 14 bases between. The germline gives CDR1 SNHLY, CDR2 FYNNEI. The CDR3 spells CASENRAYTDTQYF. The CDR3 region has the DNA TGTGCCAGCGAGAACAGGGCTTACACAGATACGCAGTATTTT.

The rearrangement joins TRBV5-5 to TRBJ2-5, with 7 bases matching TRBD1. The J segment lost 0 bases and the V segment lost 2 bases, leaving 4 bases of the junction unmatched. This CDR3 spans 15 amino acids. CDR1 and CDR2 (germline): SGHKS, YYEKEE (reference sequence). The CDR3 protein is CASSFPQGDQETQYF. The CDR3, as DNA: TGTGCCAGCAGCTTTCCTCAGGGGGACCAAGAGACCCAGTACTTC. Full variable domain (missing parts from reference TRBV5-5 and TRBJ2-5): DAGVTQSPTHLIKTRGQQVTLRCSPISGHKSVSWYQQVLGQGPQFIFQYYEKEERGRGNFPDRFSARQFPNYSSELNVNALLLGDSALYLCASSFPQGDQETQYFGPGTRLLVL.

This chain connects TRBV5-1 to TRBJ2-5; possibly TRBD2 for D (6 bases). V lost 2 bases and J 5 bases, leaving 22 bases between the germline ends. This CDR3 is 17 amino acids long. Germline V gene sequence: CDR1 SGHRS, CDR2 YFSETQ. CDR3 protein: CASSFTPGLPEGETQYF. The CDR3 nucleotides read TGCGCCAGCAGCTTTACCCCGGGACTCCCAGAGGGGGAGACCCAGTACTTC.

The rearrangement joins TRBV5-5 to TRBJ1-5; perhaps TRBD1 as D (6 bases). CDR1 is SGHKS, CDR2 YYEKEE, per germline (reference sequence). The CDR3 spans 14 residues. Trimming took 4 bases from V and 11 from J, leaving 19 bases between them. CDR3 nucleotides: TGTGCCAGCAGCCCATCAGCAGGGGCACGAGCCCAGCATTTT. This codes for CASSPSAGARAQHF.